This T cell receptor beta chain was recorded in a study of beta chain features in type 1 diabetes. For the study at large: Investigators examined roughly 99,000,000 sorted cells across all samples. Study-wide findings and caveats: For cells with high TCR expression, cDNA sequencing could yield over-representation. TCRB CDR3s were moderately but significantly shorter in Type 1 diabetes patients in all four CD4+ subsets.

Germline CDR1 is SGDLS and CDR2 is YYNGEE. Trimming left V 1 base short and J 5 bases short, with 15 bases between. CDR3 length: 15 amino acids. Every bit of the isolated RNA underwent reverse transcription, so sequencing read expressed TCRB transcripts. Using immunoSEQ multiplex PCR, the repertoire was profiled, and TCRdb retains in-frame clones only, with some absent. The sample lists roughly 170,000 clones; 10% to 15% were seen once. Regarding this clone: What it binds is unknown.

The single heparinised draw taken from each donor contained approximately 120 mL of blood on average. The sequencing input was central memory CD4+ T cells from blood. This sequence joins TRBV9 and TRBJ2-5; possible D gene TRBD2, 5 bases. The receptor was derived from a woman under 30 in good health. CDR3 bases: TGTGCCAGCAGCGTAAATGGGGAGAGAGGGGAGACCCAGTACTTC. This translates into CASSVNGERGETQYF. Variable domain in full (rest from reference TRBV9 and TRBJ2-5): DSGVTQTPKHLITATGQRVTLRCSPRSGDLSVYWYQQSLDQGLQFLIQYYNGEERAKGNILERFSAQQFPDLHSELNLSSLELGDSALYFCASSVNGERGETQYFGPGTRLLVL.